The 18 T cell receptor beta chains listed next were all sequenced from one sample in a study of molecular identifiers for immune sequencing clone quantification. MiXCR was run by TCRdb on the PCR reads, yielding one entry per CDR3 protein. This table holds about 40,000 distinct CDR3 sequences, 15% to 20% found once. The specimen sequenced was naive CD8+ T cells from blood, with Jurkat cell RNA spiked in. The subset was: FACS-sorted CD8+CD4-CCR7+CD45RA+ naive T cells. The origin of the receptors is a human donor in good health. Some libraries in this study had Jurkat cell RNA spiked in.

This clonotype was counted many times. This CDR3 reads CARTRADIYTGELFF. In DNA form, the CDR3 reads TGTGCCAGGACCAGGGCCGACATATATACCGGGGAGCTGTTTTTT. The chain is built from TRBV7-9 and TRBJ2-2; perhaps TRBD1 as D (5 bases). V was cut by 9 bases and J by 5 bases, with 19 bases left in between. The CDR3 has 15 residues. Germline V CDR1 and CDR2: SEHNR, FQNEAQ (reference sequence).

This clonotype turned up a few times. Here the CDR3 reads CASGDMANEQYF. The CDR3 bases are TGTGCCAGCGGGGACATGGCCAACGAGCAGTACTTC. The chain employs TRBV19 and TRBJ2-7; perhaps TRBD1 as D (6 bases). The CDR3 runs to 12 residues. Germline V gene lookup returns CDR1 LNHDA and CDR2 SQIVND (reference sequence). The ends were cut back, 9 bases at V and 5 bases at J, with 14 bases in the middle.

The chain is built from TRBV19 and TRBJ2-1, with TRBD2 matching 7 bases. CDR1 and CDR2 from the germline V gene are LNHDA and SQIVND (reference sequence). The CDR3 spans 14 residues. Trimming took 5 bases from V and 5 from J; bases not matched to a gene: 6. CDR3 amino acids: CASSGGSSHNEQFF. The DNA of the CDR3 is TGTGCCAGTAGTGGCGGGAGTTCGCACAATGAGCAGTTCTTC.

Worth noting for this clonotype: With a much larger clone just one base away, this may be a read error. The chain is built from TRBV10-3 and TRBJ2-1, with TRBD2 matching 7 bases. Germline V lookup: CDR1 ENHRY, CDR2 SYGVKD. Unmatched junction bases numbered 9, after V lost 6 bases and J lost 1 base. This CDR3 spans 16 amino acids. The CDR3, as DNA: TGTGCCATCAGCGAAGGAAGCGGGGCTTCCTACAATGAGCAGTTCTTC. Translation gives CAISEGSGASYNEQFF.

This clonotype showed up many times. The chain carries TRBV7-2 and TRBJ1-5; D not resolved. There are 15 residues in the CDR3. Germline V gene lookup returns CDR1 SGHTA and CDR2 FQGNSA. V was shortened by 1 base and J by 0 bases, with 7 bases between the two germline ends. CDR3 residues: CASSLVPSSNQPQHF. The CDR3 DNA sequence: TGTGCCAGCAGCTTAGTGCCTAGTAGCAATCAGCCCCAGCATTTT.

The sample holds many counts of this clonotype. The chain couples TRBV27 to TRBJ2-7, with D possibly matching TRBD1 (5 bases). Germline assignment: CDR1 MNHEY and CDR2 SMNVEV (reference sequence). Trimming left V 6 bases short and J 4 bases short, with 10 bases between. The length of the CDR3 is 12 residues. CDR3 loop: CASRDPGYEQYF. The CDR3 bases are TGTGCCAGCAGGGACCCAGGGTACGAGCAGTACTTC.

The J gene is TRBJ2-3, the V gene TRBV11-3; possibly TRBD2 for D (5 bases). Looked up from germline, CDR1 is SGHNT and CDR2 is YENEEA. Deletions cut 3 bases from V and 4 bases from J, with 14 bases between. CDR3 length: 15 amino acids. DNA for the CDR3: TGTGCCAGCAGCTTCGGGCCAGAGGGCGCAGATACGCAGTATTTT. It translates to CASSFGPEGADTQYF.

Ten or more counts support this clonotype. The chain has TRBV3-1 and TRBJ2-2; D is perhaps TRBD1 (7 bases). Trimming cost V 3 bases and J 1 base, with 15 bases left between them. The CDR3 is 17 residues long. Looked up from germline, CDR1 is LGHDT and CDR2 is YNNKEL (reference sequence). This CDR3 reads CASSHLARTGNTGELFF. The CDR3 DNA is TGTGCCAGCAGCCACCTAGCGAGGACAGGGAACACCGGGGAGCTGTTTTTT.

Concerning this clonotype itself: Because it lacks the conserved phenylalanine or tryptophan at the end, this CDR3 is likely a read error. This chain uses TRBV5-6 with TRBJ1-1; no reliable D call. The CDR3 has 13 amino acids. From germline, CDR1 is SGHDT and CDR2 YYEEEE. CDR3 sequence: CAGSFGLNTEAFS. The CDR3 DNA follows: TGTGCCGGCAGCTTCGGACTGAACACTGAAGCTTTCTCT.

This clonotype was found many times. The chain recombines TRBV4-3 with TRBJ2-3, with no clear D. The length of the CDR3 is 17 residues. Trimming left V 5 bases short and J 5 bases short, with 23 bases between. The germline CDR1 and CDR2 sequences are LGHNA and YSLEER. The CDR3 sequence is CASSDEIAVSRQDTQYF. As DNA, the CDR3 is TGCGCCAGCAGCGACGAAATAGCAGTCTCACGACAAGATACGCAGTATTTT.

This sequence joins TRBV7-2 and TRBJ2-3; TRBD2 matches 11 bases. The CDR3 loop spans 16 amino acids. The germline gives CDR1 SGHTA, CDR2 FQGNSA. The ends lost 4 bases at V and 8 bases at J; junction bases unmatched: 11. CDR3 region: CASSSVAGGLWATQYF. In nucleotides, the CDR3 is TGTGCCAGCAGCTCAGTAGCGGGAGGGCTCTGGGCTACGCAGTATTTT.

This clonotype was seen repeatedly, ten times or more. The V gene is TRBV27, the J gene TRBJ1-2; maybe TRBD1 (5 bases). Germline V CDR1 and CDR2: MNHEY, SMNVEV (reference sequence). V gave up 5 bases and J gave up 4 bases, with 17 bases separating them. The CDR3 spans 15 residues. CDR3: CASSLDSTTGYGYTF. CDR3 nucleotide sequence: TGTGCCAGCAGTCTCGACAGTACTACTGGCTATGGCTACACCTTC.

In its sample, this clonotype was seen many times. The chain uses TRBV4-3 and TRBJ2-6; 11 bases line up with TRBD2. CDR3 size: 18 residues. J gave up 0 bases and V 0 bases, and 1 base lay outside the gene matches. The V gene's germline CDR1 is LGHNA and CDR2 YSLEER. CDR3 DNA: TGCGCCAGCAGCCAAGATAGCGGGGGGGCCTCTGGGGCCAACGTCCTGACTTTC. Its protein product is CASSQDSGGASGANVLTF.

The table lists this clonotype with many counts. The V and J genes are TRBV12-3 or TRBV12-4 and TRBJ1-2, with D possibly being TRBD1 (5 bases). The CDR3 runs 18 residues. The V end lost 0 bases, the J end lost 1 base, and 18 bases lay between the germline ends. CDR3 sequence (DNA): TGTGCCAGCAGTTTAGCGTCTAATTGGCAGGGCAATAACTATGGCTACACCTTC. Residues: CASSLASNWQGNNYGYTF.

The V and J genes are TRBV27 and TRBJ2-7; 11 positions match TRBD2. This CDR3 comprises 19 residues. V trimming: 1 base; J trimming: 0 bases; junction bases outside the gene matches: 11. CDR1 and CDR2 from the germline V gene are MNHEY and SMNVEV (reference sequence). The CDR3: CASSLCVSGGALISYEQYF. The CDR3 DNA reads TGTGCCAGCAGTTTATGCGTTAGCGGGGGGGCCCTTATCTCCTACGAGCAGTACTTC.

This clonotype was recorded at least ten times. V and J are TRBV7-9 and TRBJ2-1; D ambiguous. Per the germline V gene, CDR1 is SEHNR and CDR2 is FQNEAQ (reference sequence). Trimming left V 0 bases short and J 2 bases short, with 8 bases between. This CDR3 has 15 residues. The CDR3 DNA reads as TGTGCCAGCAGCTTAGCCACCGGCGCCTACAATGAGCAGTTCTTC. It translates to CASSLATGAYNEQFF.

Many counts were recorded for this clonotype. CDR3 region: CASSLRLNTEAFF. DNA of the CDR3: TGTGCCAGCAGTTTAAGGTTGAACACTGAAGCTTTCTTT. V usage is TRBV27 and J usage is TRBJ1-1; no firm D call. This CDR3 comprises 13 residues. Per the germline V gene, CDR1 is MNHEY and CDR2 is SMNVEV (reference sequence). V was clipped by 2 bases and J by 0 bases, with 4 bases between them.

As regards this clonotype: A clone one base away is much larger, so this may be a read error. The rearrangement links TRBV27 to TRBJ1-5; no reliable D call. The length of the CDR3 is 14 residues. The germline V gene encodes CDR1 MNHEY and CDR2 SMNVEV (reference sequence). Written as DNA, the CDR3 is TGTGCCAGCAGTCCGTTCAATAGCAATCAGCTCCAGCATTTT. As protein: CASSPFNSNQLQHF.